One T cell receptor beta chain is described in this entry. Assay used: immunoSEQ multiplex PCR; TCRdb lists only in-frame clones, some missing. The data hold 77,000 or so clones, with roughly 95% observed a single time. The CDR3 has 15 residues. The germline gives CDR1 MNHNY, CDR2 SVGAGI (reference sequence). V shed 6 bases, J shed 1 base, and the junction held 5 bases outside the gene matches. The data are from a study of T cell changes during pregnancy in multiple sclerosis. The input for sequencing was peripheral blood, taken in the second trimester of pregnancy. This sequence originates from a female donor in good health, enrolled as a control in a pregnancy study. The J gene is TRBJ2-1, the V gene TRBV6-6; 8 positions match TRBD1. Here the CDR3 reads CASSPTGVSYNEQFF. The CDR3 coding sequence is TGTGCCAGCAGCCCGACAGGGGTATCCTACAATGAGCAGTTCTTC.